One and the same sample provided the 11 T cell receptor beta chains below, sequenced in a study of CD8 T cells in Susac syndrome. When the RNA was reverse transcribed, random hexamers were used with an input of 0.5 to 1 ug. One entry per CDR3 protein results from TCRdb running MiXCR on the immunoSEQ multiplex PCR reads. The sample has about 76,000 distinct CDR3 sequences; more than 85% are singletons. Sample: CD8+ T cells from PBMCs. Source of these receptors: a human donor with multiple sclerosis.

The CDR3 sequence: CASSYRGQETQYF. The CDR3 coding sequence is TGTGCCAGCAGTTACAGGGGCCAAGAGACCCAGTACTTC. The chain carries TRBV2 and TRBJ2-5, with 7 bases that match TRBD1. V gave up 5 bases and J gave up 1 base; unmatched junction bases: 1. This CDR3 comprises 13 residues. CDR1 SNHLY and CDR2 FYNNEI come from the germline V gene.

The chain joins TRBV13 to TRBJ2-3; weak D call: TRBD2 (6 bases). Trimming cost V 4 bases and J 2 bases, with 13 bases left between them. There are 15 residues in the CDR3. Per germline, CDR1 PRHDT and CDR2 FYEKMQ (reference sequence). CDR3: CASSSRDSNTDTQYF. The CDR3 region has the DNA TGTGCCAGCAGCTCCCGGGACTCTAACACAGATACGCAGTATTTT.

The gene calls are TRBV24-1 and TRBJ2-1, with D perhaps TRBD1 or TRBD2 (5 bases each). The CDR3 has 17 amino acids. Germline lookup yields CDR1 KGHDR and CDR2 SFDVKD. The ends were cut back, 3 bases at V and 0 bases at J, with 14 bases in the middle. The CDR3 loop reads CATSDNQGPSSYNEQFF. The CDR3 DNA is TGTGCCACCAGTGATAATCAGGGACCCTCCTCCTACAATGAGCAGTTCTTC.

This clonotype was recorded a few times. The chain carries TRBV13 and TRBJ2-3; 7 bases fit TRBD2. The V segment lost 1 base and the J segment 1 base; nucleotides outside the gene matches: 2. Germline V gives CDR1 PRHDT, CDR2 FYEKMQ (reference sequence). CDR3 length: 15 residues. CDR3 sequence: CASSLAGGRTDTQYF. DNA of the CDR3: TGTGCCAGCAGCTTAGCGGGGGGTCGCACAGATACGCAGTATTTT.

The chain uses TRBV5-1 and TRBJ2-7; 8 nucleotides agree with TRBD1. The CDR3 consists of 16 residues. Trimming removed 3 bases from V and 0 bases from J; junction bases left unmatched: 8. Looked up from germline, CDR1 is SGHRS and CDR2 is YFSETQ. CDR3 residues: CASSSHPGTGSYEQYF. The CDR3 region has the DNA TGCGCCAGCAGCTCCCACCCCGGGACAGGCTCCTACGAGCAGTACTTC.

With respect to this clonotype: A read error may produce the germline difference seen at one junction end. This sequence joins TRBV10-3 and TRBJ2-4, with TRBD2 matching over 10 bases. This CDR3 is 12 amino acids long. Germline-derived CDR1 and CDR2 are ENHRY and SYGVKD. The chain's CDR3 is CAVSGGAGIQYF. The CDR3 nucleotides read TGTGCCGTCAGCGGGGGGGCTGGCATTCAGTACTTC.

This clonotype has just a few counts. This chain links TRBV7-2 with TRBJ2-2; possibly TRBD2 for D (5 bases). With 5 bases removed from V and 4 bases from J, the gap between germline ends came to 20 bases. Germline V gives CDR1 SGHTA, CDR2 FQGNSA. The CDR3 runs 17 residues. The CDR3 reads CASSPRAWVGGTGELFF. The CDR3 coding sequence is TGTGCCAGCAGCCCGCGAGCTTGGGTAGGAGGCACCGGGGAGCTGTTTTTT.

The chain carries TRBV12-2 and TRBJ1-3. TRBV12-2 corresponds to a pseudogene. This CDR3 has 15 residues. CDR3 loop: CASRLNLLSGNTIYF. Here the CDR3 DNA reads TGTGCAAGTCGCTTAAATCTGCTCTCTGGAAACACCATATATTTT.

The V and J genes are TRBV28 and TRBJ1-5; TRBD1 aligns across 11 bases. The germline CDR1 and CDR2 sequences are MDHEN and SYDVKM. The V and J ends lost 4 bases and 1 base, in that order; junction bases with no gene match: 12. The CDR3 loop spans 19 amino acids. As DNA, the CDR3 is TGTGCCAGCAGTTCCCCCAGGGACAGGGGGGTTTTAAGCAATCAGCCCCAGCATTTT. Translated: CASSSPRDRGVLSNQPQHF. Looking up the rest from reference TRBV28 and TRBJ1-5 gives the full variable domain: DVKVTQSSRYLVKRTGEKVFLECVQDMDHENMFWYRQDPGLGLRLIYFSYDVKMKEKGDIPEGYSVSREKKERFSLILESASTNQTSMYLCASSSPRDRGVLSNQPQHFGDGTRLSIL.

The chain has TRBV6-1 and TRBJ1-5; TRBD1 agrees at 7 bases. Germline loops: CDR1 MNHNS, CDR2 SASEGT. This CDR3 has 18 residues. V trimming: 6 bases; J trimming: 4 bases; junction bases outside the gene matches: 18. The CDR3 region is CASRTGRKIRWANQPQHF. The CDR3 region has the DNA TGTGCCAGCAGGACAGGGAGAAAGATCCGATGGGCAAATCAGCCCCAGCATTTT.

This clonotype was seen a few times. This chain joins TRBV27 and TRBJ2-6; D tentatively reads TRBD1 or TRBD2 (5 bases each). CDR1 is MNHEY, CDR2 SMNVEV, per germline (reference sequence). V was clipped by 6 bases and J by 0 bases, with 15 bases between them. The CDR3 has 17 amino acids. The DNA of the CDR3 is TGTGCCAGCAGGAATGGGGACCCAAGCTCTGGGGCCAACGTCCTGACTTTC. This encodes CASRNGDPSSGANVLTF.